This T cell receptor beta chain was sequenced in a study of long-term antiretroviral therapy in people with HIV. Study outcomes and limitations: Pre-ART expanded TRB clones stayed dominant throughout, though often decreasing after ART.

Remarks on this clone: Its antigen is unidentified.

The CDR3 consists of 13 residues. Trimming cost V 5 bases and J 4 bases, with 12 bases left between them. Germline loops: CDR1 SGHNT, CDR2 YYREEE (reference sequence). Without exception, participants with HIV were treated in the United States. Run at survey level, the immunoSEQ assay was version v3.0. Assay used: immunoSEQ multiplex PCR; TCRdb lists only in-frame clones, some missing. Here the sample spans some 11,000 clones, around 80% being singletons. This specimen was unsorted PBMCs, taken about 7.9 years after starting antiretroviral therapy. This sequence joins TRBV5-4 and TRBJ1-2; D call uncertain. The receptor was derived from a man over 45 with HIV. The DNA of the CDR3 is TGTGCCAGCAGACCTACAGAGAGCTATGGCTACACCTTC. This translates into CASRPTESYGYTF.